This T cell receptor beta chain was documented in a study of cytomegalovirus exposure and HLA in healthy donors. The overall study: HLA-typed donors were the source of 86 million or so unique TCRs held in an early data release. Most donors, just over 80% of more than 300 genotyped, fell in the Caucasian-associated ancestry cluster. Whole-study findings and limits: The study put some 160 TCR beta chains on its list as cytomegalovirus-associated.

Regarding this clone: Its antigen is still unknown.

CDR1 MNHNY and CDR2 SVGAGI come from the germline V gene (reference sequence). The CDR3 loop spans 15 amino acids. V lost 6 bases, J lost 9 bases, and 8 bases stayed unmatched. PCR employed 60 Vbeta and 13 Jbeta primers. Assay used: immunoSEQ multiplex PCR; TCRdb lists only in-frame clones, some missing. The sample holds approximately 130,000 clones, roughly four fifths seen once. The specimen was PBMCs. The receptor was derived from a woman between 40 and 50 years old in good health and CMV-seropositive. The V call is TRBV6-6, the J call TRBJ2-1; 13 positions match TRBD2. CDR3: CASRQGLAGVAEQFF. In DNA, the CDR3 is TGTGCCAGCAGACAAGGACTAGCGGGAGTTGCTGAGCAGTTCTTC.